Described below is a single T cell receptor (beta chain) sequence and its context. This sample is drawn from a study of identical twins. TCRdb reprocessed the 5' RACE reads with MiXCR, giving one entry per CDR3 protein. This table holds about 720,000 distinct CDR3 sequences, roughly 18% found once. Trimming took off 7 bases at V and 2 bases at J, with 15 bases between the two ends. Germline-derived CDR1 and CDR2 are MNHNS and SASEGT. CDR3 length: 15 amino acids. In addition, the sample was reused for a study of T cells expressing NK-cell markers. Turning to that study: Dominance of the CD3+CD56-NKG2C+ fraction by these clonotypes also held in a handful of donors.

This TCR derives from a woman between 18 and 30 years old in good health. The chain is built from TRBV6-1 and TRBJ1-5; D unclear. The sequencing input was PBMCs. The CDR3 coding sequence is TGTGCCAGCACCCGACTAAAGGGAGGCAATCAGCCCCAGCATTTT. It yields the protein CASTRLKGGNQPQHF.